Shown below are 20 T cell receptor beta chains from a single sample sequenced in a study of PD-L1 blockade in urothelial cancer. Time point denoted: pretreatment peripheral blood. Here immunoSEQ multiplex PCR was the method, and the copy in TCRdb shows in-frame clones only, minus some. The profile covers around 34,000 clones, with 85% appearing a single time and about 15% taken by the ten largest. The sample consisted of PBMCs, taken around atezolizumab (anti-PD-L1) treatment. Receptors were obtained from an elderly man with urothelial cancer.

This chain joins TRBV5-6 and TRBJ2-1, with 8 nucleotides matching TRBD1. This CDR3 has 15 residues. V lost 2 bases to trimming and J lost 6 bases; unmatched junction nucleotides: 7. In germline, CDR1 is SGHDT, CDR2 YYEEEE. CDR3: CASSFRDRFPNEQFF. Written as DNA, the CDR3 is TGTGCCAGCAGCTTCCGGGACAGGTTTCCCAATGAGCAGTTCTTC.

The chain is built from TRBV7-2 and TRBJ1-1, with D hard to call. The CDR3 sequence is 11 residues long. From germline, CDR1 is SGHTA and CDR2 FQGNSA. Deletions cut 5 bases from V and 3 bases from J, with 4 bases between. The CDR3 protein is CASSLYTEAFF. CDR3 sequence (DNA): TGTGCCAGCAGCCTTTACACTGAAGCTTTCTTT. The full variable domain, its missing parts supplied by reference TRBV7-2 and TRBJ1-1, is GAGVSQSPSNKVTEKGKDVELRCDPISGHTALYWYRQSLGQGLEFLIYFQGNSAPDKSGLPSDRFSAERTGGSVSTLTIQRTQQEDSAVYLCASSLYTEAFFGQGTRLTVV.

This sequence joins TRBV9 and TRBJ2-1, with 9 bases fitting TRBD2. V trimming: 4 bases; J trimming: 9 bases; junction bases outside the gene matches: 17. The CDR3 is made up of 17 amino acids. Germline V lookup: CDR1 SGDLS, CDR2 YYNGEE. The CDR3 sequence is CASSPQGAGGTFGEQFF. As DNA, the CDR3 is TGTGCCAGCAGCCCCCAGGGAGCGGGAGGTACATTTGGTGAGCAGTTCTTC.

The gene calls are TRBV28 and TRBJ1-1; 10 nucleotides line up with TRBD1. Germline V CDR1 and CDR2: MDHEN, SYDVKM. Unmatched junction bases numbered 3, after V lost 5 bases and J lost 6 bases. This CDR3 has 13 amino acids. CDR3 DNA sequence: TGTGCCAGCAGTCCCGGGACAGGGGCTGAAGCTTTCTTT. It specifies CASSPGTGAEAFF.

The chain uses TRBV5-1 and TRBJ2-5, with 7 bases identical to TRBD1. Germline trimming cut 4 bases from V and 1 base from J; bases unmatched to any gene: 7. Looked up from germline, CDR1 is SGHRS and CDR2 is YFSETQ. This CDR3 spans 15 amino acids. CDR3 protein: CASSPATGTQETQYF. CDR3 DNA: TGCGCCAGCAGCCCGGCGACAGGGACCCAAGAGACCCAGTACTTC.

The chain carries TRBV2 and TRBJ2-1, with TRBD2 as a possible D gene (6 bases). The CDR3 runs to 12 residues. V shed 5 bases and J shed 8 bases, with 10 bases lying between them. Germline V lookup: CDR1 SNHLY, CDR2 FYNNEI. CDR3 nucleotide sequence: TGTGCCAGCAGTTTCAGGAGGGATGAGCAGTTCTTC. Its protein is CASSFRRDEQFF.

J is TRBJ1-5 and V is TRBV7-9; D might be TRBD1 (5 bases). There are 12 residues in the CDR3. V lost 4 bases to trimming and J lost 7 bases, with 8 bases between them. CDR1 and CDR2 (germline): SEHNR, FQNEAQ (reference sequence). The chain's CDR3 is CASSWGEQPQHF. Here the CDR3 DNA reads TGTGCCAGCAGCTGGGGGGAACAGCCCCAGCATTTT.

By its share, this clone is medium-sized. This chain connects TRBV11-2 to TRBJ2-7, with TRBD1 matching 9 bases. The CDR3 spans 17 residues. With V trimmed by 4 bases and J by 4 bases, 14 bases remained unmatched. Germline CDR1 is SGHAT and CDR2 is FQNNGV. CDR3 protein: CASSSVGGGQGEYEQYF. The CDR3 coding sequence is TGTGCCAGCAGCTCAGTAGGCGGGGGACAGGGAGAATACGAGCAGTACTTC.

This chain uses TRBV7-2 with TRBJ2-7; 11 nucleotides agree with TRBD1. Per germline, CDR1 SGHTA and CDR2 FQGNSA. The V segment lost 7 bases and the J segment 6 bases; nucleotides outside the gene matches: 8. This CDR3 contains 14 residues. As DNA, the CDR3 is TGTGCCAGCAAGGAGTACGGGACAGGGGGCGAGCAGTACTTC. It yields the protein CASKEYGTGGEQYF.

The count of this clone is one. The chain joins TRBV7-8 to TRBJ2-7; 10 nucleotides align to TRBD1. The CDR3 spans 18 residues. CDR1 is SGHVS and CDR2 is FQNEAQ in the germline V gene. Trimming removed 0 bases from V and 4 bases from J; junction bases left unmatched: 12. The CDR3: CASSLARISRQGAYEQYF. CDR3 coding DNA: TGTGCCAGCAGCTTAGCGCGAATATCGAGACAGGGGGCGTACGAGCAGTACTTC. Variable domain in full (rest from reference TRBV7-8 and TRBJ2-7): GAGVSQSPRYKVAKRGQDVALRCDPISGHVSLFWYQQALGQGPEFLTYFQNEAQLDKSGLPSDRFFAERPEGSVSTLKIQRTQQEDSAVYLCASSLARISRQGAYEQYFGPGTRLTVT.

The rearrangement uses TRBV27 and TRBJ2-5; maybe TRBD1 (8 bases). Germline V gene data show CDR1 as MNHEY and CDR2 as SMNVEV (reference sequence). The CDR3 spans 16 residues. The ends were cut back, 3 bases at V and 5 bases at J, with 19 bases in the middle. The CDR3 region is CASSFSRQGRGETQYF. The CDR3 DNA reads as TGTGCCAGCAGTTTCTCCCGACAGGGGCGGGGGGAGACCCAGTACTTC.

The chain recombines TRBV11-3 with TRBJ2-1, with D perhaps matching TRBD2 (6 bases). From germline, CDR1 is SGHNT and CDR2 YENEEA. With 0 bases removed from V and 6 bases from J, the gap between germline ends came to 12 bases. This CDR3 contains 15 residues. In DNA form, the CDR3 reads TGTGCCAGCAGCTTAGAGTTTGGTAGCGGCAATGAGCAGTTCTTC. Encoded protein: CASSLEFGSGNEQFF.

The rearrangement joins TRBV2 to TRBJ1-2; D not resolved. CDR3 length: 15 residues. V lost 7 bases and J 7 bases, leaving 22 bases between the germline ends. Germline CDR1 SNHLY, CDR2 FYNNEI. As DNA, the CDR3 is TGTGCCAGCACCATGAGGGAGGGCTCCTCCGGTGGCTACACCTTC. Translated, it gives CASTMREGSSGGYTF.

This clone was observed a few times. The chain links TRBV7-2 to TRBJ1-4, with D tentatively TRBD1 (5 bases). The CDR3 consists of 16 residues. Germline assignment: CDR1 SGHTA and CDR2 FQGNSA. V was trimmed by 4 bases and J by 8 bases, leaving 20 bases between them. The CDR3 region has the DNA TGTGCCAGCAGCTCATACAGCGGGGGTGGGATAGAAAAACTGTTTTTT. It codes for CASSSYSGGGIEKLFF.

CDR3 sequence reads: CASSNTGSSYEQYF. The CDR3 DNA follows: TGTGCCAGCAGTAACACAGGCTCCTCCTACGAGCAGTACTTC. The genes are TRBV28 and TRBJ2-7; D possibly corresponds to TRBD1 (5 bases). Germline V gene data show CDR1 as MDHEN and CDR2 as SYDVKM. The germline V and J ends were trimmed by 5 bases and 0 bases, with 11 bases remaining between them. This CDR3 has 14 amino acids.

This rearrangement joins TRBV10-3 to TRBJ1-3, with D unresolved. This CDR3 region has 13 residues. Trimming removed 2 bases at V and 4 bases at J, with 6 bases between. Germline CDR1 is ENHRY and CDR2 is SYGVKD. CDR3 DNA sequence: TGTGCCATCAGTGAGGGACTCGGAAACACCATATATTTT. This encodes CAISEGLGNTIYF.

The chain joins TRBV2 to TRBJ2-2; 7 nucleotides agree with TRBD2. The germline CDR1 and CDR2 sequences are SNHLY and FYNNEI. Losses at the gene ends were 6 bases for V and 9 bases for J; bases not matched to a gene: 16. This CDR3 spans 16 amino acids. Here the CDR3 reads CASRGTGDYRPRELFF. Written as DNA, the CDR3 is TGTGCCAGCAGAGGAACGGGGGACTACCGTCCTAGGGAGCTGTTTTTT.

V and J are TRBV5-1 and TRBJ1-5, with unresolved D. V lost 0 bases and J 4 bases, leaving 5 bases between the germline ends. Germline CDR1 is SGHRS and CDR2 is YFSETQ. CDR3 length: 13 residues. The CDR3 protein is CASSLAENQPQHF. The CDR3 DNA reads as TGCGCCAGCAGCTTGGCCGAGAATCAGCCCCAGCATTTT.

V and J are TRBV18 and TRBJ1-4; D is uncertain. The CDR3 runs 15 residues. Germline V lookup: CDR1 KGHSH, CDR2 LQKENI. V was clipped by 3 bases and J by 2 bases, with 10 bases between them. Here the CDR3 reads CASSPTDFTNEKLFF. DNA for the CDR3: TGTGCCAGCTCACCTACAGATTTTACTAATGAAAAACTGTTTTTT.

The V call is TRBV27, the J call TRBJ2-7, with TRBD2 identical over 14 bases. Germline CDR1 reads MNHEY; CDR2 reads SMNVEV (reference sequence). V shed 6 bases, J shed 2 bases, and the junction held 18 bases outside the gene matches. CDR3 length: 20 residues. Here the CDR3 DNA reads TGTGCCAGCAGGGAGTACTCGGGACTAGGACTAGCGGGAGGTCCCTACGAGCAGTACTTC. Its protein product is CASREYSGLGLAGGPYEQYF.